This record covers a single T cell receptor (beta chain). This clonotype was counted only a few times. Its cognate antigen has yet to be identified. This may come from a read error, since a much larger clone is one base off. The sample belongs to a study of blood T cells in healthy people across ages (dated by TCRdb to 2014 to 2015). At the level of the whole study: In model experiments, roughly one uniquely barcoded TCR beta cDNA molecule per two T cells was captured by template switching. Using deep sequencing normalized with unique cDNA molecular identifiers, the study measured how TCR beta repertoire diversity changes with age. Donors were grouped into four age groups: young (average roughly 17 years), middle-aged (approximately 41), aged (around 60) and long-lived (roughly 80). To avoid experimental bias, donors of different ages were randomly spread across the sequencing lanes. The study analyzed two additional independent replicas of 1 million unique cDNA reads from the same blood draw for two donors, one aged 18 to 29 and one aged 80 or older.

The library was built by means of 5' RACE. The reads were generated on an Illumina HiSeq 2500. A second about 7 to 11 cycle PCR used a sample-barcoded 5' primer and a J-beta primer mix. A template-switch 5' adaptor carrying 12 random nucleotides introduced a unique molecular identifier onto each TCR beta cDNA molecule. Each sample yielded at least 3 million CDR3-containing paired-end reads. The Mint cDNA synthesis kit, primed by a TRBC-specific oligonucleotide, was used to synthesize first-strand cDNA from all RNA. Following uracil-DNA glycosylase treatment, a first 18-cycle PCR with universal primers M1SS and BC2_uni_R was performed on all cDNA. From the authors' description of their analysis: Normalization of each sample was performed by random selection of 1 million high-quality reads, each carrying a distinct molecular identifier. Reads sharing molecular identifiers were discarded rather than binned into consensus sequences. MiTCR, run with a Q25 quality threshold and the strictest error-elimination algorithm, handled CDR3 identification, clonotype clustering and error correction. A nonparametric unseen species model using Euler transformation provided a lower-bound estimate of total TCR beta diversity. TCRdb cleaned the public reads at Q25 with fastp, built clones with MiXCR and kept in-frame beta chains. Rows are combined by CDR3 protein, so each entry shows the most common genes and DNA. What appears here as the V and J calls and clone size reflects TCRdb's work, not the paper's. The sample contains around 1.1 million distinct CDR3 sequences, roughly two fifths of them found a single time. Under 15% of the sample rests with the top ten.

The germline V gene supplies CDR1 SGHTA and CDR2 FQGNSA. Cut back by 5 bases and 3 bases, the V and J ends lie 14 bases apart. The CDR3 starts with the cysteine, ends with the phenylalanine, and has 14 residues. Just the 42-base CDR3 DNA is kept, in frame starting at base 1. The roughly 39 donors, aged roughly 6 to 100 years, were systemically healthy Caucasian individuals from Russia. Approximately 9.7 milliliters of peripheral blood were drawn from each donor into EDTA-treated Vacutainer tubes. Ficoll-Paque density-gradient centrifugation was used to isolate PBMCs, with at least 7 million obtained per sample. Trizol reagent was used to extract total RNA from the PBMCs, yielding at least 5 micrograms per sample. For every donor, an aliquot of PBMCs went through flow cytometry to measure the percentages of naive CD45RAhigh/CD27high T cells. The research as a whole found: The percentage of naive T cells measured by flow cytometry correlated strongly with observed TCR beta diversity. Because profiling used bulk unsorted PBMCs, naive and antigen-experienced compartments could not be compared conclusively. The long-lived group showed more naive CD4+ T cells, fewer expanded clones and increased TCR diversity than the aged group, suggesting age selection. As age increased, observed TCR beta diversity per million T cells dropped in a roughly linear way, and a significant reduction was already evident by age about 40. Donor CMV infection status was unknown, potentially confounding age-related changes in expanded clonotypes. Total diversity estimates from one million sequenced T cells were considered lower bounds and underestimates.

Rearrangement joined TRBV7-2 to TRBJ2-7, and TRBD2 may be the D gene, going by 6 matching bases. Sequenced material: blood. The TCR comes from a man between 18 and 29 years old in good health. CDR3 loop: CASSVTASVYEQYF. The DNA is TGTGCCAGCAGCGTAACGGCTAGCGTCTACGAGCAGTACTTC.